These T cell receptor beta chains were read from a single sample in a study of T cells after yellow fever vaccination. TCRdb analysed the 5' RACE reads with MiXCR anew, one entry per CDR3 protein. The sample carries more than 350,000 distinct CDR3 sequences, approximately 10% recorded once. This sample comprised PBMCs, obtained on the day of the first yellow fever vaccination. These receptors all come from a man between 18 and 29 years old who received the YFV17D yellow fever vaccine. The conserved cysteine and the conserved F or W are not part of the CDR3 here. Each record gives: V gene, J gene, clone size, CDR3 protein. The size of a clone is reported for some rows only, either as once, few or many, or as a class for expanded clones.

v_call: TRBV5-1
j_call: TRBJ2-3
clone_size: .
cdr3_aa: ASSLAGFSHSTDTQY

v_call: TRBV6-4
j_call: TRBJ1-2
clone_size: .
cdr3_aa: ASSPGGTVKYGYT

v_call: TRBV6-5
j_call: TRBJ1-5
clone_size: .
cdr3_aa: ASRTGYQPQH

v_call: TRBV4-3
j_call: TRBJ2-3
clone_size: few
cdr3_aa: ASSQKYTGTSGAGTDTQY

v_call: TRBV7-3
j_call: TRBJ2-2
clone_size: few
cdr3_aa: ASSRDRGLGELF

v_call: TRBV29-1
j_call: TRBJ1-4
clone_size: .
cdr3_aa: SVGWGRNEKLF

v_call: TRBV7-2
j_call: TRBJ2-3
clone_size: few
cdr3_aa: ASSPLQDTQY

v_call: TRBV6-2/TRBV6-3
j_call: TRBJ1-1
clone_size: many
cdr3_aa: ASFRDMVTVEAF

v_call: TRBV5-1
j_call: TRBJ1-5
clone_size: few
cdr3_aa: ASSLAGLDQPQH

v_call: TRBV5-1
j_call: TRBJ1-1
clone_size: few
cdr3_aa: ASSPESLTEAF

v_call: TRBV7-9
j_call: TRBJ1-5
clone_size: many
cdr3_aa: ASSQGGGPRPQH

v_call: TRBV7-8
j_call: TRBJ1-4
clone_size: few
cdr3_aa: ASSPFRAGTGGEKLF

v_call: TRBV29-1
j_call: TRBJ1-5
clone_size: few
cdr3_aa: SVVSQINQPQH

v_call: TRBV6-5
j_call: TRBJ1-5
clone_size: few
cdr3_aa: ASSYSNRGLQPQH

v_call: TRBV6-5
j_call: TRBJ2-3
clone_size: .
cdr3_aa: ASSYRGVSTTDTPY

v_call: TRBV18
j_call: TRBJ2-1
clone_size: .
cdr3_aa: ASSPPNMYDEQF

v_call: TRBV4-1
j_call: TRBJ1-2
clone_size: few
cdr3_aa: ASSRTGTGSPYGYT

v_call: TRBV5-1
j_call: TRBJ1-1
clone_size: many
cdr3_aa: ASSVSTGRGTEAF

v_call: TRBV24-1
j_call: TRBJ1-2
clone_size: few
cdr3_aa: ATSDLFQDGYT

v_call: TRBV18
j_call: TRBJ1-6
clone_size: many
cdr3_aa: ASSPYNSPLH

v_call: TRBV4-1
j_call: TRBJ2-5
clone_size: .
cdr3_aa: ASSPGMRGVQERTQY

v_call: TRBV5-4
j_call: TRBJ2-2
clone_size: few
cdr3_aa: ASSFGGSNTGELF

v_call: TRBV12-3/TRBV12-4
j_call: TRBJ2-1
clone_size: few
cdr3_aa: ASSSRGENEQF

v_call: TRBV6-6
j_call: TRBJ2-1
clone_size: .
cdr3_aa: ASRGRVVEQF

v_call: TRBV4-3
j_call: TRBJ2-3
clone_size: few
cdr3_aa: ASSPDRGGDTQY

v_call: TRBV4-1
j_call: TRBJ2-5
clone_size: .
cdr3_aa: ANSQAWKLAQY

v_call: TRBV6-1
j_call: TRBJ2-1
clone_size: .
cdr3_aa: ASSESRGAVGFAEQF

v_call: TRBV6-5
j_call: TRBJ2-5
clone_size: few
cdr3_aa: ASSYAGSETQY

v_call: TRBV9
j_call: TRBJ2-3
clone_size: few
cdr3_aa: ASSYGGAGKYTDTQY

v_call: TRBV12-3/TRBV12-4
j_call: TRBJ2-2
clone_size: many
cdr3_aa: ASSQGSGELF

v_call: TRBV5-1
j_call: TRBJ2-5
clone_size: .
cdr3_aa: ASSLGGQKETQY

v_call: TRBV19
j_call: TRBJ2-2
clone_size: .
cdr3_aa: ASRVGSDTGELF

v_call: TRBV9
j_call: TRBJ1-1
clone_size: few
cdr3_aa: ASSPTGEVGTEAF

v_call: TRBV7-3
j_call: TRBJ2-2
clone_size: many
cdr3_aa: ASRPSRGNTGELF

v_call: TRBV7-2
j_call: TRBJ2-4
clone_size: many
cdr3_aa: ASSPNLPKVQY